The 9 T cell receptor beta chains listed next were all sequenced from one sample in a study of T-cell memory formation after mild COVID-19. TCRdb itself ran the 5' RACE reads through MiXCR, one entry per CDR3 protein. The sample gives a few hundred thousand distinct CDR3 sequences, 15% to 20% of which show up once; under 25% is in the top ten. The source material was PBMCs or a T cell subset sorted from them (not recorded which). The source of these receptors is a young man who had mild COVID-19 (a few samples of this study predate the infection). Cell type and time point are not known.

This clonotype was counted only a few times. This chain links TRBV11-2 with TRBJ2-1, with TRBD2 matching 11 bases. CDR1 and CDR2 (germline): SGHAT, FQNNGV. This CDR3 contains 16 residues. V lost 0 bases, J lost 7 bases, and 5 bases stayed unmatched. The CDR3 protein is CASSLDSGGAWNEQFF. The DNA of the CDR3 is TGTGCCAGCAGCTTAGATAGCGGGGGGGCGTGGAATGAGCAGTTCTTC.

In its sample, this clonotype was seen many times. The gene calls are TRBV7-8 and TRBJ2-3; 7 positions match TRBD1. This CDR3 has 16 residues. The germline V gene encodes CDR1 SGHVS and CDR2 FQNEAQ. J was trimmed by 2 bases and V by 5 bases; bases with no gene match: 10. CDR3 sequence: CASSPGTDRVTDTQYF. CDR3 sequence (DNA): TGTGCCAGCAGCCCAGGGACAGATAGAGTCACAGATACGCAGTATTTT.

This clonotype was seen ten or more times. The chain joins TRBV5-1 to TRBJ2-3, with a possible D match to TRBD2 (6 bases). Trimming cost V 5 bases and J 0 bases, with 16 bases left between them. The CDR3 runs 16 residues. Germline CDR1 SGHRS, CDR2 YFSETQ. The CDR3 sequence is CASRPGGAASTDTQYF. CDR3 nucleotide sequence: TGCGCCAGCAGACCCGGAGGGGCGGCTAGCACAGATACGCAGTATTTT.

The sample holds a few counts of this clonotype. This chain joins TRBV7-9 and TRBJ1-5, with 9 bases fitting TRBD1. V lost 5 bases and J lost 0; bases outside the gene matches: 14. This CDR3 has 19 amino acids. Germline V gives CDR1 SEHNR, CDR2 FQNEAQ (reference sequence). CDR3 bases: TGTGCCAGCAGCCTATTCCCGGGACAGGGAATCGGTAGCAATCAGCCCCAGCATTTT. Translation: CASSLFPGQGIGSNQPQHF.

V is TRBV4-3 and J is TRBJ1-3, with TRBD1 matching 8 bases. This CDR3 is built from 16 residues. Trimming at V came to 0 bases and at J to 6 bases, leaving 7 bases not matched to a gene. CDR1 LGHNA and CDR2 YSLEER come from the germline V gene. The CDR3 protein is CASSQDQGQGTNTIYF. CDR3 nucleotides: TGCGCCAGCAGCCAAGATCAAGGACAGGGTACAAACACCATATATTTT.

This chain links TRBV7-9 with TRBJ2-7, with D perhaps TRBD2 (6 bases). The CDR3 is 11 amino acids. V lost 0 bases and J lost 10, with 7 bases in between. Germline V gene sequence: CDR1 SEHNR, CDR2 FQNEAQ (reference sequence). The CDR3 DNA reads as TGTGCCAGCAGCTTAGCCGGGAGACAGTACGTC. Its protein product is CASSLAGRQYV.

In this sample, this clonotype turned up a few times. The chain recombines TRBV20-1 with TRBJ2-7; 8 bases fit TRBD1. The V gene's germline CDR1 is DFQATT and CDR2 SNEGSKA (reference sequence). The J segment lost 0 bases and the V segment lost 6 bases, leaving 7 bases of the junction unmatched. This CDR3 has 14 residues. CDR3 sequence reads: CSAGGTGSSYEQYF. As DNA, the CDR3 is TGCAGTGCCGGTGGGACAGGTAGCTCCTACGAGCAGTACTTC.

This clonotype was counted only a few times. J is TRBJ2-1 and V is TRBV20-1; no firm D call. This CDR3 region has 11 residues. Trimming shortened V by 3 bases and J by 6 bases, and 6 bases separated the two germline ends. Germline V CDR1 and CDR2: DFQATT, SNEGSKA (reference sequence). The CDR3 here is CSARPVNEQFF. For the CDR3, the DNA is TGCAGTGCTAGGCCGGTCAATGAGCAGTTCTTC.

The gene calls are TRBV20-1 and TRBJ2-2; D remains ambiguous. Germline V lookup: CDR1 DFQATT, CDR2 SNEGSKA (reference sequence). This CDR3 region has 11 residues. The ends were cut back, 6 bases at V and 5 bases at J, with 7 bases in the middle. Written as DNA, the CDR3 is TGCAGTGCCACGATAACCGGGGAGCTGTTTTTT. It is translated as CSATITGELFF.